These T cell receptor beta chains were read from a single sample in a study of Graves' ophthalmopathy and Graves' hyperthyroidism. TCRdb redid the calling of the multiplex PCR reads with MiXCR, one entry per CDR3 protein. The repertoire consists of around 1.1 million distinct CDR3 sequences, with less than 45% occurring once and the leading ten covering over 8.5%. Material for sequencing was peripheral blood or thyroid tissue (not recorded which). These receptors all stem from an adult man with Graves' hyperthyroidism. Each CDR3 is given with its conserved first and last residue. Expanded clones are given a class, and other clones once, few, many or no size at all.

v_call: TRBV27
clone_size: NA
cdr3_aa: CASRLEGVGYEQYF

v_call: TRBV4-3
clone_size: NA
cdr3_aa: CASSQDWAGLRAFF

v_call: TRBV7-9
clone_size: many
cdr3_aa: CASSFYRVPWDEQYF

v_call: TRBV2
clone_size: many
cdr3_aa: CASSEVAGGTGAQYF

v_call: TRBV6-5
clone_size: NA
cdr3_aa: CASSYSRNSNQPQHF

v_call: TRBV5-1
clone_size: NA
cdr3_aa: CASSLSAESETQYF

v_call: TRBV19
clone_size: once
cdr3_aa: CAGRPYTGEETQYF

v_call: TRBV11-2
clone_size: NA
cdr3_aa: CASSLKGWGETQYF

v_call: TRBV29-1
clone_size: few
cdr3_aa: CSVEAGSFADTQYF

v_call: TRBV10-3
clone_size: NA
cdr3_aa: CAIRGTGNQPQHF

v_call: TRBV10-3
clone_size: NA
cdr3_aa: CAISESGQSMETQYF

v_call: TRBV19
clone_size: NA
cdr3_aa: CASRGTGGVLSNQPQHF

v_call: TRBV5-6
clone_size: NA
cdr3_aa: CASSLGGQGANDEQYF

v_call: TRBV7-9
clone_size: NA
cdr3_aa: CASSQEGRPQHF

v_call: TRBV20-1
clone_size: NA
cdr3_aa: CSARDGAYTTQETQYF

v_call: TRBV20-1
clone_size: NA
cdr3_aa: CSARDDLVGAYEQYF

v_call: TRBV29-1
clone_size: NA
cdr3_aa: CSVATGGYGYTF

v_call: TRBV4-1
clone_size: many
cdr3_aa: CASSQERGQFSPLHF

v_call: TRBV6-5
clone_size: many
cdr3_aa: CASSPPIRETQYF

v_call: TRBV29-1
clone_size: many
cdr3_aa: CSARQADGYTF

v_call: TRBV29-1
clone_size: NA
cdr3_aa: CSSTGGGYGYTF

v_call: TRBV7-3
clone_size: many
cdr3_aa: CASSLSGLAVGYEQYF

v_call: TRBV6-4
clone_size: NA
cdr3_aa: CASMSWEPGELFF

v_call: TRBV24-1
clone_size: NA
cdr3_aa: CATSDGPGLFF

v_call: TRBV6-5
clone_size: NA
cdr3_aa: CASSSDGLIQETQYF

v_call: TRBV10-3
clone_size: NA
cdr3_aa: CAISEGLAGEQETQHF

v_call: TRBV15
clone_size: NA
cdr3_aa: CAASSRPPHF

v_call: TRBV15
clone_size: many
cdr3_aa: CATSSGQRLLVQPQHF

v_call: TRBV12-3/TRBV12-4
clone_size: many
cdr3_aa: CASRKQGNTEAFF

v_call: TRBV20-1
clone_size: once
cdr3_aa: CSAHENDGGDTEAFF

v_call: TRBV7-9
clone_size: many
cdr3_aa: CASSLASRDRYF

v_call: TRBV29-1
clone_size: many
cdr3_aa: CSVVFWQEGNYGYTF

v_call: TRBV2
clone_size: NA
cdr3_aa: CASSVAPDQETQYF

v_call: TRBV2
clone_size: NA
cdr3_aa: CASSESGKTQQYF

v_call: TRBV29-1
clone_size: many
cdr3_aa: CSVESGGGGYTF

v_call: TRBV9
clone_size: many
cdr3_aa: CASSRANVLTF

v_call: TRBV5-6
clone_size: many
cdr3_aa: CASSLTRDSYEQYF

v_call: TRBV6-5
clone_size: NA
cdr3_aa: CASSYPDRGYEQYF

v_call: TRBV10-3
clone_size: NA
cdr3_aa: CAISDTGQGVSEAFF

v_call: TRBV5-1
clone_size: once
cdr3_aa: CASSLAGTHTGELFF

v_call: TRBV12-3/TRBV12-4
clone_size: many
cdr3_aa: CASSLMSEAFF

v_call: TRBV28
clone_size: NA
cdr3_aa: CASSLGRLLIEQYF

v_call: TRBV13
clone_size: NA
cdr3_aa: CASSSMDAEAFF